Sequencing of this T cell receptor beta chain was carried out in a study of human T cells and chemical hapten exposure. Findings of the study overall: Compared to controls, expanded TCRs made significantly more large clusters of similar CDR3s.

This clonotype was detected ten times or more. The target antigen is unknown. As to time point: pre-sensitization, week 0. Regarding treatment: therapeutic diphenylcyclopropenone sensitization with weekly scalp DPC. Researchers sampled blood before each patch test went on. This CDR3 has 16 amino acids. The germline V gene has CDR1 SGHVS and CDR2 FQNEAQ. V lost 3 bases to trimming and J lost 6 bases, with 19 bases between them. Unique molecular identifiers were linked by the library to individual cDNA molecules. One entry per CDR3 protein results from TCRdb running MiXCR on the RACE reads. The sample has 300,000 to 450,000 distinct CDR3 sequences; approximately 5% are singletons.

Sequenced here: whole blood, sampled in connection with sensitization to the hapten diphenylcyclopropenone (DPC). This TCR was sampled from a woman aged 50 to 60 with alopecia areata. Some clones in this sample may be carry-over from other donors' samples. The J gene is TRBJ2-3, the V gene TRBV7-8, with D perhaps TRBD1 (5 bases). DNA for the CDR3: TGTGCCAGCAGCTTCCAAGGGGCCAACCCTCTGGATACGCAGTATTTT. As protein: CASSFQGANPLDTQYF.